The 3 T cell receptor beta chains below were found in one sample sequenced in a study of T cell changes during pregnancy in multiple sclerosis. Libraries were prepared by immunoSEQ multiplex PCR; TCRdb keeps only in-frame clonotypes and omits some of them. This table holds about 36,000 clones, around 90% found once. Sequencing used CD4+ T cells from peripheral blood mononuclear cells, obtained after pregnancy. These receptors were taken from a female donor with multiple sclerosis, enrolled in a pregnancy study.

The chain recombines TRBV5-4 with TRBJ2-5; 13 nucleotides align to TRBD2. Germline V CDR1 and CDR2: SGHNT, YYREEE (reference sequence). This CDR3 region has 15 residues. The V gene end was trimmed by 4 bases and the J gene end by 2 bases; junction bases not matched to a gene: 2. The CDR3 sequence is CASSGTSGAQETQYF. The CDR3, as DNA: TGTGCCAGCAGCGGGACTAGCGGGGCTCAAGAGACCCAGTACTTC.

The CDR3 bases are TGCAGTGCTCCCCAGAACTATGGCTACACCTTC. It specifies CSAPQNYGYTF. This chain uses TRBV20-1 with TRBJ1-2; D unclear. Germline CDR1 DFQATT, CDR2 SNEGSKA (reference sequence). The CDR3 is 11 amino acids. Trimming removed 5 bases from V and 2 bases from J, with 6 bases in between.

The chain is built from TRBV7-2 and TRBJ2-5, with D perhaps matching TRBD1 (8 bases). Between the trimmed V and J ends, which lost 6 bases and 4 bases, there was a span of 18 bases. The CDR3 is 15 amino acids. Germline loops: CDR1 SGHTA, CDR2 FQGNSA. The CDR3 loop reads CASSSDRGGSETQYF. The DNA for the CDR3 is TGTGCCAGCAGTTCCGACAGGGGAGGGTCAGAGACCCAGTACTTC.